This note documents a single T cell receptor (beta chain) sequence. This clone has more than one count but fewer than ten. The target of this receptor is not known. The record has no base qualities; no much larger clone is one base away. The data are from a study of cytomegalovirus exposure and HLA in healthy donors listed by TCRdb under 2017. With respect to the entire study: According to an earlier analysis of 587 of the donors, about 179 million T cells yielded roughly 110 million unique TCR beta sequences and about 300 Gb of sequence data. The study profiled the T cell repertoires of 500 to 800 subjects by immunosequencing and related them to cytomegalovirus serostatus. Across 398 genotyped donors of the cohort, an average of about 250,000 unique TCR beta nucleotide sequences per donor were sequenced, and approximately 17% of those sequences were non-productive. In a later genetic analysis, genome-wide SNP genotypes for about 55% of the roughly 700 donors were used, and that subset was treated as a discovery cohort. Class I and class II HLA loci were covered by the typing at four-digit resolution. The number of donors typed differed by locus, with about 620-630 for A, B, C, DRB1 and DQB1, around 500 for DQA1, 600 to 610 for DPA1, and some 470 for DPB1. To study patterns of TCR occurrence, a later analysis re-analyzed previously published TCR beta repertoires from several hundred donors and added high-resolution HLA genotyping. An early release that covered about 600 HLA-typed donors contained approximately 300 gigabases of sequencing data and tens of millions of unique TCR sequences. High-throughput TCR immunosequencing, statistical association of individual TCRs with disease status, and machine learning were combined to predict cytomegalovirus infection status. The later analysis used no new phenotypic data to find candidate immune exposures, relying instead on TCR beta sequences and their occurrence across donors. Because of strong linkage in the cohort, a handful of DR-DQ haplotypes were treated as single units for association and clustering. Of the 300 to 400 genotyped donors, roughly 80% fell in the genetic ancestry cluster associated with self-reported Caucasian donors. The aim of the study was to test whether cataloging public T cell receptors could identify signatures of past pathogen exposure. To decide whether each TCR beta V gene segment behaved as functional or pseudogenic, an earlier analysis of some 570 of the donors relied on high-throughput TCR beta sequencing. A separate validation cohort of 100 to 150 different subjects was used in addition to the 666-subject first cohort. Every repertoire in the discovery cohort had been generated on one and the same sequencing platform. Donor age, sex, ethnicity and CMV serostatus were compiled alongside the repertoire data.

In total, 600 or so healthy bone marrow donors made up the cohort. At the time of sampling, every cohort member was nominally healthy, though immune exposures that went unrecorded were likely present. The donor tested CMV seropositive, placing the donor among the 310 or so seropositive members of the cohort. A peripheral blood sample was provided by each donor, and peripheral blood mononuclear cells were used for TCR beta sequencing. The Qiagen DNeasy Blood Extraction Kit was used to extract genomic DNA from the blood cell samples. CDR1 is given as MDHEN and CDR2 as SYDVKM, both from the germline V gene. The CDR3 goes from the cysteine to the phenylalanine over 10 residues. Just the 30-base CDR3 DNA is kept, in frame starting at base 1. Between the V and J ends, shortened by 4 bases and 11 bases respectively, the junction contains 8 bases. The protocol used for the library was the immunoSEQ multiplex PCR assay. A mixture of 60 forward primers for TCR Vbeta segments and 13 reverse primers for TCR Jbeta segments was used in the multiplex PCR. Amplification of the CDR3 region of rearranged TCR beta genes was performed with a multiplex PCR assay on genomic DNA. On the Illumina HiSeq System, the amplified TCR beta libraries were sequenced as 87-base-pair reads. In the paper's pipeline: In a later analysis, some 80 million unique TCR beta chains were counted across the 650 to 700 repertoires, and roughly 11 million of these chains were shared by at least two donors. Raw reads were error-corrected and collapsed into unique sequences with a nearest-neighbor algorithm that merged closely related sequences to remove PCR and sequencing errors. Alignment of CDR3 sequences to IMGT reference sequences was used to assign V, D and J gene segments. For a sequence to be retained, at least a six-nucleotide match to both a V gene segment and a J gene segment was required. Rearrangements were classified as productive when the CDR3 lacked stop codons and remained in frame with V and J, and all other rearrangements were classified as non-productive. Following IMGT convention, CDR3 was defined as the stretch from the second conserved V-encoded cysteine up to the conserved J-encoded phenylalanine. The earlier analysis of fewer than 750 of the donors excluded sequences that lacked an unambiguous match to a single V gene segment. In an earlier analysis of 587 of the donors, V segments were called functional above 56.7% productive rearrangements and were called segregating when the between-donor standard deviation exceeded 5%. A statistical classification framework was developed to diagnose cytomegalovirus status using the catalog of TCR beta chain sequences. In a later analysis, TCR nucleotide sequences were compared against IMGT/GENE-DB human TR gene sequences so that V and J genes could be assigned. Using the TCRdist pipeline, a later analysis assigned CDR3 sequences along with most-parsimonious VDJ recombination scenarios. In a later analysis, each TCR beta chain was defined by its CDR3 amino acid sequence together with its V-gene family, and reads lacking a unique V-gene family were excluded. As a way to deal with suspected cross-contamination and a sequencing artifact, a later analysis dropped under 600 nucleotide sequences that were highly shared and had low generation probability. For each public chain, a later analysis derived a clonal expansion index from normalized ranks of inferred template counts within each repertoire. In a later analysis, generation probabilities were computed using a VDJ recombination model fitted to out-of-frame rearrangements, and the results were checked against IGoR. In a later analysis, hypergeometric tests were used to score TCR-TCR, TCR-HLA and TCR-CMV co-occurrence, with a repertoire-size bias correction applied to TCR pairs. To estimate false discovery rates, a later analysis permuted the HLA or CMV assignments 20 times. A later analysis grouped co-occurring TCRs with DBSCAN, adding TCRdist sequence similarity when clustering within HLA-allele-positive subsets. Repertoires with fewer than 30,000 or more than 120,000 public chains, plus five repertoires with anomalous nucleotide sharing, were excluded from co-occurrence clustering. The table comes from immuneACCESS by way of TCRdb, which keeps in-frame sequences with V and J called. Part of the clones is missing from these tables; in studies checked, under half for an unresolved V gene and the rest for unknown reasons. V, J and clone size are those of that table, while D and trimming were read from the DNA. The sample yields about 200,000 clones; roughly 13% were counted once. 7.8% of the sample is held by the ten biggest clonotypes.

Study-wide conclusions, independent of this receptor: The authors suggested that the approach could potentially be extended to other disease states and immunological phenotypes. Correlated functional status among segregating V segments might be attributable to linkage disequilibrium, but an unknown experimental factor could not be ruled out. Only TCR beta chains were sequenced in this cohort, and the absence of alpha or paired-chain data limited detectable features. Presence/absence analyses assumed roughly uniform sequencing depth across donors, an assumption that may not hold. In a later analysis, the rate of TCR association differed among HLA loci, with DRB1 alleles having the most associated TCRs and HLA-C alleles having the fewest. According to a later genetic analysis, donors in an Asian-associated ancestry cluster had fewer N-insertions in productive TCRs than the approximately 650-donor mean. Because counts were too low, about 18 rarely observed V segments, including chromosome 9 orphons, were excluded from the earlier analysis of 587 of the donors. An earlier analysis of some 560 of the donors showed that most TCR beta V segments appeared in productive rearrangements either about 90% or about 30% of the time, which broadly matched IMGT annotations. A further reported finding was that TCR beta sequences accurately predicted the HLA-A and HLA-B alleles for most subjects in the first cohort. Compared with equally common non-associated chains, HLA-associated TCR beta chains in a later analysis were more clonally expanded and had lower generation probabilities. Some IMGT-functional V segments, including TRBV6-2 and TRBV6-3, could not be told apart with the 87-base-pair reads, so those segments were excluded. A total of about 150 TCR beta chains were listed by the study as associated with cytomegalovirus. A few of the identified cytomegalovirus-associated TCR beta chains were confirmed in vitro to be specific for cytomegalovirus antigens. In a later genetic analysis, a missense DCLRE1C variant was associated with V-gene and J-gene trimming of TCR beta chains, and the association was replicated in an independent cohort. Most TCR sequences were observed very rarely across donors, whereas some public TCRs were present in many individuals. Assigning TCR associations to individual alleles was difficult when HLA alleles, especially DR and DQ, strongly co-occurred. The classifier was reported to diagnose cytomegalovirus status with high specificity and sensitivity in both the original and validation cohorts. In a later analysis, some 17,000 TCR beta sequences were associated with specific HLA alleles at a false discovery rate of 0.05. Most CMV-associated TCR beta chains appeared to be HLA-restricted in a later analysis, and the HLA associations seemed to be driven largely by CMV exposure. HLA typing was unavailable for some donors at each locus, so association tests used only the typed subset. A cluster of highly shared sequence variants was judged likely to be a technical artifact of the sequencing pipeline. For the cohort, immune exposure information was limited to CMV serostatus. In a later analysis, several top co-occurrence clusters were reported to appear linked to parvovirus B19, influenza, CMV and Epstein-Barr virus.

The TCR comes from a man in his fifties in good health and CMV-seropositive. This chain joins TRBV28 to TRBJ1-1; no D gene call is confident. Sequencing was performed on PBMCs. The nucleotide sequence is TGTGCCAGCAGTTCTCTGTCCGCTTTCTTT. It translates to CASSSLSAFF.